Listed here are 8 T cell receptor beta chains from one sample, sequenced in a study of regulatory T cells in long-lasting Graves disease. TCR beta libraries were built with iRepertoire HTBI primers and Arm-PCR of CDR3 regions. TCRdb reprocessed the multiplex PCR reads with MiXCR, giving one entry per CDR3 protein. The sample has approximately 400,000 distinct CDR3 sequences, about 14% seen once; the top ten hold about 20%. This sample's time point: newly diagnosed GD, antithyroid drugs for less than 3 months. From RNA extracted from PBMCs, the TCR library was made. Sequences were derived from peripheral blood mononuclear cells (PBMCs), sampled at new diagnosis, from a patient treated with antithyroid drugs. The receptors come from a female donor with Graves disease.

This clonotype came up many times. The chain's CDR3 is CASSFAVGYEQYF. The CDR3 DNA sequence: TGTGCCAGCAGCTTTGCGGTCGGGTACGAGCAGTACTTC. The chain recombines TRBV7-8 with TRBJ2-7; D uncertain. Germline V lookup: CDR1 SGHVS, CDR2 FQNEAQ. Trimming took off 3 bases at V and 4 bases at J, with 10 bases between the two ends. CDR3 size: 13 residues.

At least ten counts were recorded for this clonotype. The rearrangement links TRBV2 to TRBJ1-4, with 7 positions matching TRBD1. Germline CDR1 SNHLY, CDR2 FYNNEI. The CDR3 is 15 residues long. The V segment lost 3 bases and the J segment 3 bases; nucleotides outside the gene matches: 4. The CDR3 nucleotides are TGTGCCAGCAGTGATGACAGGGCGCCTAATGAAAAACTGTTTTTT. It encodes CASSDDRAPNEKLFF.

This clonotype showed up just a few times. V gene TRBV9 combines with J gene TRBJ2-1; 9 bases map to TRBD2. The CDR3 contains 16 residues. Germline V gene lookup returns CDR1 SGDLS and CDR2 YYNGEE. Trimming at V came to 0 bases and at J to 3 bases, leaving 4 bases not matched to a gene. CDR3 amino acids: CASSVGAGGFYNEQFF. In DNA, the CDR3 is TGTGCCAGCAGCGTAGGGGCGGGAGGGTTCTACAATGAGCAGTTCTTC.

This clonotype was detected only a few times. The chain employs TRBV18 and TRBJ1-4; no clear D gene. Trimming pared 3 bases from V and 4 bases from J, leaving 9 bases between. Germline V gene data show CDR1 as KGHSH and CDR2 as LQKENI. The CDR3 is 14 amino acids. The CDR3 region is CASSPDAVNEKLFF. The CDR3 DNA reads as TGTGCCAGCTCACCTGATGCGGTTAATGAAAAACTGTTTTTT.

This clonotype has ten or more counts. CDR3 coding DNA: TGTGCCAACTCGACCCCCCCCGAGACCCAGTACTTC. Translating gives CANSTPPETQYF. This chain uses TRBV18 with TRBJ2-5; D remains unclear. Germline loops: CDR1 KGHSH, CDR2 LQKENI. The CDR3 extends over 12 amino acids. Trimming removed 10 bases at V and 5 bases at J, with 14 bases between.

This clonotype was seen ten or more times. At one end, the junction sequence differs from germline, possibly due to a read error. In DNA, the CDR3 is TGTGCCAGCAGCTATACCACGGACACCCCTGGGGTCTTC. Translation: CASSYTTDTPGVF. The genes are TRBV11-2 and TRBJ2-1, with TRBD1 as a possible D gene (5 bases). The CDR3 spans 13 residues. CDR1 SGHAT and CDR2 FQNNGV come from the germline V gene.

The genes are TRBV24-1 and TRBJ1-4, with a weak D call TRBD1 (5 bases). CDR3 size: 17 residues. The ends were cut back, 5 bases at V and 1 base at J, with 16 bases in the middle. Germline V gives CDR1 KGHDR, CDR2 SFDVKD. The CDR3 DNA is TGTGCCACCAGTGGAGACGGGGGATACGGAACTAATGAAAAACTGTTTTTT. It translates to CATSGDGGYGTNEKLFF.

Ten or more counts support this clonotype. The chain recombines TRBV6-5 with TRBJ1-5; D perhaps matches TRBD1 (5 bases). The germline gives CDR1 MNHEY, CDR2 SVGAGI. This CDR3 spans 19 amino acids. The V gene lost 2 bases and the J gene lost 0 bases, with 20 bases spanning the gap. The CDR3 sequence: CASSYERRGAPYSNQPQHF. CDR3 nucleotides: TGTGCCAGCAGTTACGAGAGAAGAGGGGCTCCTTATAGCAATCAGCCCCAGCATTTT.